In this sample, the clone carrying this TCR beta chain turned up many times. Its specificity is unknown. This sample was taken from a study of T-cell memory formation after mild COVID-19. The germline V gene has CDR1 DFQATT and CDR2 SNEGSKA (reference sequence). The germline V and J ends were trimmed by 0 bases and 1 base, with 10 bases remaining between them. This CDR3 has 14 amino acids. A single record per CDR3 protein comes from TCRdb applying MiXCR to the 5' RACE reads. The sample has a few hundred thousand distinct CDR3 sequences; about 15% are singletons. Study-wide results and caveats: Some clones that responded turned up in pre-infection memory, which suggests that cross-reactive memory joined in.

Sequences were obtained from PBMCs or a T cell subset sorted from them (not recorded which). The chain carries TRBV20-1 and TRBJ2-7; D gene uncertain. The source of this sequence is a man between 18 and 35 years old who had mild COVID-19 (a few samples of this study predate the infection). Cell type and time point are not known. The CDR3 bases are TGCAGTGCTAGAGATCCGGCGCATTCCTACGAGCAGTACTTC. Amino acids: CSARDPAHSYEQYF.